This TCR beta chain was obtained from a study of T cells in Graves' hyperthyroidism and ophthalmopathy (dated by TCRdb to the late 2010s). Some background on the complete study: Peripheral blood was collected at initial diagnosis, before any treatment. An independent validation cohort of about 19 hyperthyroidism patients and about 15 patients who later progressed to ophthalmopathy tested prospective prediction of ophthalmopathy. After blood sampling, hyperthyroidism patients were treated with methimazole at a starting dose of 30 mg daily, and ophthalmopathy patients were treated with high-dose intravenous methylprednisolone. For training and testing, the 80 to 100 patients in the discovery cohort were randomly divided in a 7:3 ratio. To identify TCR V-J signatures that set the groups apart, the researchers used a discovery cohort of 90 to 100 patients, made up of 43 with Graves' ophthalmopathy and 55 to 65 with stable Graves' hyperthyroidism. In several Graves' hyperthyroidism patients, the study also compared T-cell repertoires from thyroid tissue with T-cell repertoires from blood. The paper reports TCR Vbeta CDR3 sequencing of more than 120 peripheral blood samples: fewer than 50 ophthalmopathy, some 80 hyperthyroidism and approximately 17 progressor patients. The full study reports these points: In cross-validation, a model built on a 13 V-J signature told ophthalmopathy apart from stable hyperthyroidism with 85% to 90% sensitivity and roughly 81% specificity, and in testing the same model reached 80%/75%. No statistical method was used to set the sample size in advance, and investigators knew the group allocation. In validation, the model predicted progression to ophthalmopathy a median of 6.5 months before onset, with about 71% sensitivity and about 72% specificity. Most expanded thyroid clonotypes (frequency above 0.001) were also detected in blood, a finding suggesting that blood repertoires may reflect thyroid immune responses.

A patient counted as having stable Graves' hyperthyroidism if no progression to ophthalmopathy occurred over 18 months of follow-up. Hyperthyroidism patients were newly diagnosed, with disease duration under 2 months, and aged 18 to 65 years. Patients with uncontrolled infections, other autoimmune diseases, pregnancy or lactation were excluded. Diagnoses were established on the basis of clinical symptoms, serum thyroxine and TRAb, thyroid ultrasound, and orbital computed tomography. Ficoll-Paque density gradient centrifugation was used to isolate PBMCs from around 10 ml of fresh peripheral blood. Total RNA was extracted with Trizol reagent, and quality was checked on an Agilent 2100 Bioanalyzer. TCR beta CDR3 regions were amplified from RNA transcripts. A first-round RT-PCR of the TCR CDR3 used the HTBI primer set with the Qiagen OneStep RT-PCR kit. A second multiplex PCR round built the libraries, followed by size selection and purification. Paired-end sequencing of the libraries was performed with 100 bp reads on an Illumina HiSeq2000. Processing in the source paper ran as follows. SOAPnuke was used to process the raw data, removing reads that contained adapters or uncalled bases, had a mean Phred below 15, or lacked an exact match to the constant primer or identifier. High-quality paired reads were merged using COPE v1.2.5, and each unique nucleotide sequence was defined as a clonotype. MiTCR v1.1 was used to align the clonotypes against IMGT TRBV, TRBD and TRBJ reference segments. The analysis included only V-J combinations with a frequency above 0.0001, which together covered approximately 99% of the repertoires. A TCS score was defined as the ratio of F50 (clonal expansion) to E x V (chaos), with BLOSUM62-based TCRdist applied between CDR3 peptides within each V-J. Welch's t-statistics and random forest reduced fewer than 600 V-J features to around 14, which were used in a naive Bayes classifier (R e1071). The public reads were run again by TCRdb, first through fastp at Q25 and then through MiXCR, and only productive beta chains were kept. Entries are consolidated by CDR3 protein sequence, retaining the most common genes and DNA. TCRdb's processing, not the authors', yielded these V and J calls. The sample yields 500,000 to 550,000 distinct CDR3 sequences; around 20% were counted once. The top ten constitute around a quarter of the sample.

At the junction V is shortened by 6 bases and J by 5 bases; bases outside the gene matches: 9. CDR1 is given as MNHNS and CDR2 as SASEGT, both from the germline V gene. The CDR3 runs 14 residues from the cysteine to the phenylalanine. Of the read, only the CDR3 DNA is kept; its 42 bases are in frame from base 1. A note on this clonotype: The antigen it recognizes is unknown. No base quality values were provided; no much bigger clone lies one nucleotide off.

In this chain, TRBV6-1 is recombined with TRBJ1-2; 7 bases in the junction line up with TRBD1. The sequenced sample was blood. The clonotype comes from a man between 18 and 29 years old with Graves' hyperthyroidism. The CDR3 here reads CASRLRDRSYGYTF. The nucleotides are TGTGCCAGCAGACTACGGGACAGATCTTATGGCTACACCTTC.